Below, one TCR beta chain is given with its context. Germline V gene data show CDR1 as MNHEY and CDR2 as SMNVEV (reference sequence). The CDR3 loop spans 13 amino acids. The V end lost 6 bases, the J end lost 3 bases, and 11 bases lay between the germline ends. Assay: immunoSEQ multiplex PCR; the TCRdb copy retains only in-frame clones and omits some. This sample has more than 120,000 clones, with around 94% found just once. The sample comes from a study of T cell responses to AZD1222 COVID-19 vaccine. The TCR originated in an adult who received the AZD1222 COVID-19 vaccine. J is TRBJ1-2 and V is TRBV27; D ambiguous. The source was peripheral blood, collected 28 days after the second AZD1222 dose. This CDR3 reads CASRTTGDYGYTF. The DNA for the CDR3 is TGTGCCAGCAGAACGACCGGGGACTATGGCTACACCTTC.